The subject of this entry is one TCR beta chain. Its specific antigen is unknown. No per-base quality is available; no much larger clone lies one base away. This record comes from a study of cytomegalovirus exposure and HLA in healthy donors (dated by TCRdb to about 2017). For context, the study as a whole: According to an earlier analysis of around 600 of the donors, 150 million to 200 million T cells yielded 90 million to 140 million unique TCR beta sequences and 276 Gb of sequence data. An early release that covered about 600 HLA-typed donors contained approximately 300 gigabases of sequencing data and roughly 84 million unique TCR sequences. Among the roughly 410 genotyped donors, approximately 77% belonged to the genetic ancestry cluster associated with self-reported Caucasian donors. The aim of the study was to test whether cataloging public T cell receptors could identify signatures of past pathogen exposure. The study profiled the T cell repertoires of about 640 subjects by immunosequencing and related them to cytomegalovirus serostatus. Along with the 666-subject first cohort, a separate validation cohort of 120 different subjects was used. The study combined high-throughput TCR immunosequencing, statistical association of individual TCRs with disease status, and machine learning to predict cytomegalovirus infection status. In a later analysis, previously published TCR beta repertoires from 670 or so donors were re-analyzed and high-resolution HLA genotyping was added so that TCR occurrence patterns could be studied. In the later analysis, no new phenotypic data were used to find candidate immune exposures; instead, reliance was placed on TCR beta sequences and their occurrence across donors. In an earlier analysis of roughly 600 of the donors, high-throughput TCR beta sequencing was used to judge whether each TCR beta V gene segment behaved as functional or pseudogenic. Alongside the repertoire data, information on donor age, sex, ethnicity and CMV serostatus was compiled. A later genetic analysis used genome-wide SNP genotypes for about 55% of the 666 donors, treating that subset as a discovery cohort. Every discovery cohort repertoire had been produced on one sequencing platform. Both class I and class II loci were covered by HLA typing, at four-digit resolution. The number of donors typed differed by locus, with about 629-640 for A, B, C, DRB1 and DQB1, roughly 550 for DQA1, 600 to 610 for DPA1, and some 440 for DPB1. Roughly 5 DR-DQ haplotypes were treated as single units for association and clustering because of strong linkage in the cohort. Among roughly 400 genotyped donors of the cohort, an average of roughly 230,000 unique TCR beta nucleotide sequences was sequenced per donor, of which roughly 17% were non-productive. Overall study outcomes, separate from this receptor: Strong co-occurrence of HLA alleles, especially DR and DQ, made assigning TCR associations to individual alleles difficult. Because the 87-base-pair reads could not distinguish some IMGT-functional V segments, including TRBV6-2 and TRBV6-3, those segments were excluded. Because HLA typing was unavailable for some donors at each locus, only the typed subset was used in association tests. A later genetic analysis associated a missense DCLRE1C variant with V-gene and J-gene trimming of TCR beta chains, and an independent cohort replicated the association. Cytomegalovirus status was reported to be diagnosed by the classifier with high specificity and sensitivity in both the original and validation cohorts. In a later analysis, the rate of TCR association differed among HLA loci, with DRB1 alleles having the most associated TCRs and HLA-C alleles having the fewest. Compared with the 666-donor mean, donors in an Asian-associated ancestry cluster had fewer N-insertions in productive TCRs, according to a later genetic analysis. Correlated functional status among segregating V segments might reflect linkage disequilibrium, but an unknown experimental factor could not be ruled out. In the study, around 150 TCR beta chains were listed as associated with cytomegalovirus. Seventeen rarely observed V segments, including chromosome 9 orphons, were excluded from the earlier analysis of several hundred of the donors because counts were too low. According to the authors, the approach could potentially be generalized to other disease states and immunological phenotypes. Roughly uniform sequencing depth across donors was assumed in presence/absence analyses, although this assumption may not hold. In a later analysis, 15,000 to 20,000 TCR beta sequences were associated with specific HLA alleles at a false discovery rate of 0.05. Only TCR beta chains were sequenced in this cohort, and the absence of alpha or paired-chain data limited detectable features. A few of the identified cytomegalovirus-associated TCR beta chains were confirmed in vitro to be specific for cytomegalovirus antigens. Most TCR sequences were observed very rarely across donors, whereas some public TCRs were present in many individuals. A further reported finding was that TCR beta sequences accurately predicted the HLA-A and HLA-B alleles for most subjects in the first cohort. Most CMV-associated TCR beta chains appeared to be HLA-restricted in a later analysis, and the HLA associations seemed to be driven largely by CMV exposure. Compared with equally common non-associated chains, HLA-associated TCR beta chains in a later analysis were more clonally expanded and had lower generation probabilities. In an earlier analysis of around 600 of the donors, most TCR beta V segments were observed in productive rearrangements about 90% or about 30% of the time, broadly matching IMGT annotations. In a later analysis, several top co-occurrence clusters were reported to appear linked to parvovirus B19, influenza, CMV and Epstein-Barr virus. A cluster of highly shared sequence variants was judged likely to be a technical artifact of the sequencing pipeline. The only immune exposure information available for the cohort was CMV serostatus.

The cohort was made up of about 670 healthy bone marrow donors. At the time of sampling, every cohort member was nominally healthy, though immune exposures that went unrecorded were likely present. The donor tested CMV seronegative, placing the donor among the roughly 340 seronegative members of the cohort. A peripheral blood sample was collected from each donor, and TCR beta sequencing was performed on peripheral blood mononuclear cells. The Qiagen DNeasy Blood Extraction Kit was used to extract genomic DNA from the blood cell samples. Library creation used the immunoSEQ multiplex PCR assay. A mixture of 60 forward primers for TCR Vbeta segments and 13 reverse primers for TCR Jbeta segments was used in the multiplex PCR. The CDR3 region of rearranged TCR beta genes was amplified from genomic DNA with a multiplex PCR assay. On the Illumina HiSeq System, the amplified TCR beta libraries were sequenced as 87-base-pair reads. The paper's data handling went like this. In a later analysis, some 80 million unique TCR beta chains were counted across the 690 or so repertoires, and roughly 10 million of these chains were shared by at least two donors. To remove PCR and sequencing errors, raw reads were error-corrected and collapsed into unique sequences using a nearest-neighbor algorithm that merged closely related sequences. CDR3 sequences were aligned to IMGT reference sequences to assign V, D and J gene segments. Each retained sequence needed at least a six-nucleotide match to both a V gene segment and a J gene segment. A rearrangement was called productive if the CDR3 had no stop codons and remained in frame with V and J, and every other rearrangement was called non-productive. Following IMGT convention, CDR3 was defined as the stretch from the second conserved V-encoded cysteine up to the conserved J-encoded phenylalanine. The earlier analysis of roughly 590 of the donors excluded any sequence lacking an unambiguous match to a single V gene segment. In an earlier analysis of several hundred of the donors, a V segment was called functional when productive rearrangements were above 56.7%, and segregating when the standard deviation between donors exceeded 5%. To diagnose cytomegalovirus status from the catalog of TCR beta chain sequences, a statistical classification framework was built. In a later analysis, TCR nucleotide sequences were compared against IMGT/GENE-DB human TR gene sequences so that V and J genes could be assigned. A later analysis assigned CDR3 sequences and most-parsimonious VDJ recombination scenarios with the TCRdist pipeline. In a later analysis, every TCR beta chain was defined by the combination of its CDR3 amino acid sequence and its V-gene family, and reads without a unique V-gene family were dropped. In a later analysis, around 650 highly shared, low-generation-probability nucleotide sequences were removed to address suspected cross-contamination and a sequencing artifact. In a later analysis, a clonal expansion index was calculated for each public chain from normalized within-repertoire ranks of inferred template counts. A later analysis computed generation probabilities with a VDJ recombination model fitted to out-of-frame rearrangements, and checked the results against IGoR. In a later analysis, hypergeometric tests were used to score TCR-TCR, TCR-HLA and TCR-CMV co-occurrence, with a repertoire-size bias correction applied to TCR pairs. In a later analysis, false discovery rates were estimated by permuting HLA or CMV assignments 20 times. In a later analysis, co-occurring TCRs were grouped using DBSCAN, and TCRdist sequence similarity was added for clustering within HLA-allele-positive subsets. Co-occurrence clustering excluded repertoires with fewer than 30,000 or more than 120,000 public chains, plus five with anomalous nucleotide sharing. The table was pulled from immuneACCESS by TCRdb, which kept in-frame rearrangements only. Such tables lose some clones; where checked, under half of the loss comes from unresolved V genes, and the rest has no known cause. V and J calls and clone size come straight from that table; D and trimming were deduced from the DNA. Present in this sample are about 50,000 clones, nearly 85% of which were seen just once. The ten most abundant clones make up around 1.6% of the sample.

From the cysteine through the phenylalanine, the CDR3 covers 17 amino acids. The sequence is cut down to CDR3 DNA, 51 bases in frame from base 1. For this chain, trimming is 0 bases at the V end and 2 bases at the J end, and the number of junction bases without a gene match is 7. According to the germline V gene, CDR1 reads LGHNA and CDR2 reads YSLEER. Recombination linked TRBV4-3 to TRBJ1-3; TRBD1 lines up with 7 middle nucleotides. This TCR was sampled from a man aged 25-40 years in good health and CMV-seronegative. Sample: PBMCs. The CDR3 here reads CASSQEGRQGAGNTIYF. The bases read TGCGCCAGCAGCCAAGAGGGCCGACAGGGCGCTGGAAACACCATATATTTT.